The next 6 T cell receptor beta chains were all read from a single sample in a study of immune evolution from preneoplasia to lung adenocarcinoma. The table came from immunoSEQ multiplex PCR; TCRdb's copy has only in-frame clones and leaves some out. There are approximately 11,000 clones in the sample; roughly 79% occur only once, and approximately 4.1% lies in the top ten. The sample comprised FFPE minimally invasive lung adenocarcinoma tissue. Receptors were obtained from a person aged 60-79 years with lung adenocarcinoma.

This clone was counted between two and nine times. The chain combines TRBV28 with TRBJ2-7; 10 nucleotides agree with TRBD1. With V trimmed by 5 bases and J by 4 bases, 11 bases remained unmatched. The CDR3 extends over 16 amino acids. Germline V CDR1 and CDR2: MDHEN, SYDVKM. CDR3 nucleotide sequence: TGTGCCAGCAGTAGTATAGGGGGACAGGGGTTTTACGAGCAGTACTTC. The encoded protein is CASSSIGGQGFYEQYF.

The chain is built from TRBV18 and TRBJ1-5, with D possibly TRBD1 on 5 matching bases. V dropped 6 bases and J dropped 3 bases, with 18 bases sitting between them. Germline V gene data show CDR1 as KGHSH and CDR2 as LQKENI. The CDR3 totals 16 residues. The CDR3 sequence: CASSKDQGPFNQPQHF. The CDR3 bases are TGTGCCAGCTCCAAGGACCAGGGCCCCTTCAATCAGCCCCAGCATTTT.

V usage is TRBV5-4 and J usage is TRBJ2-3; D not resolved. The germline gives CDR1 SGHNT, CDR2 YYREEE (reference sequence). This CDR3 is built from 14 residues. V was shortened by 4 bases and J by 0 bases, with 9 bases between the two germline ends. DNA for the CDR3: TGTGCCAGCAGCCCTACACCTAGCACAGATACGCAGTATTTT. Translating gives CASSPTPSTDTQYF.

The chain couples TRBV5-6 to TRBJ1-2, with TRBD1 matching over 7 bases. CDR1 and CDR2 (germline): SGHDT, YYEEEE. The trim removed 4 bases at V and 7 bases at J, leaving 13 bases unmatched. The CDR3 covers 15 residues. The CDR3 protein is CASSEGQSGSAGYTF. CDR3 nucleotide sequence: TGTGCCAGCAGCGAGGGACAGTCAGGTTCGGCTGGCTACACCTTC.

This chain uses TRBV28 with TRBJ2-7; 8 bases line up with TRBD1. Germline assignment: CDR1 MDHEN and CDR2 SYDVKM. The junction had 11 bases not matched to a gene; V was cut back by 3 bases and J by 13 bases. This CDR3 region has 13 residues. The chain's CDR3 is CASSFFTGGDPYF. CDR3 nucleotide sequence: TGTGCCAGCAGTTTCTTTACAGGGGGTGATCCTTACTTC.

The CDR3 region has the DNA TGTGCCAGCAGTTTTGGACATCTTAGAGGGGTCATCGGGCCCCAGCATTTT. Its protein is CASSFGHLRGVIGPQHF. The chain carries TRBV2 and TRBJ1-5, with D possibly being TRBD1 (5 bases). The ends were cut back, 5 bases at V and 9 bases at J, with 26 bases in the middle. The CDR3 is 17 amino acids. The germline CDR1 and CDR2 sequences are SNHLY and FYNNEI.